These T cell receptor beta chains were read from a single sample in a study of cytomegalovirus exposure and HLA in healthy donors. Generated by immunoSEQ multiplex PCR, the TCRdb table keeps only in-frame clones and is missing some. Among some 70,000 clones, about 82% were seen once, and the ten largest hold around 3%. The material sequenced was PBMCs. Receptors were obtained from a man aged 30-40 years in good health and CMV-seronegative. CDR3s include the opening cysteine and the closing phenylalanine or tryptophan. The D gene is left open where the match is weak. Only part of the rows carry a size: once, few, many, or a class if the clone is expanded.

j_gene | d_gene | abundance | v_gene | CDR3nt | CDR3aa
TRBJ2-5 | . | . | TRBV9 | TGTGCCAGCAGCGTAGGGGCGTCGGGAGAGGGGAAAGAGACCCAGTACTTC | CASSVGASGEGKETQYF
TRBJ1-1 | . | . | TRBV6-6 | TGTGCCAGCAGCCCCAGGGTAACTGAAGCTTTCTTT | CASSPRVTEAFF
TRBJ1-2 | . | . | TRBV19 | TGTGCCAGTAGTACCCCCGGGGAGGCCTATGGCTACACCTTC | CASSTPGEAYGYTF
TRBJ2-5 | TRBD2 | . | TRBV10-3 | TGTGCCATCAGTGAGATCGCGGCTGGACTAGCGGGAGTGCAAGAGACCCAGTACTTC | CAISEIAAGLAGVQETQYF
TRBJ1-3 | . | . | TRBV5-1 | TGCGCCAGCAGACCCTCGAGTGGAAACACCATATATTTT | CASRPSSGNTIYF
TRBJ1-5 | . | . | TRBV27 | TGTGCCAGCAGTTTCAGGGGCGATCAGCCCCAGCATTTT | CASSFRGDQPQHF
TRBJ1-5 | . | . | TRBV10-3 | TGTGCCATCAGGGAGACAGATAGCAATCAGCCCCAGCATTTT | CAIRETDSNQPQHF
TRBJ1-5 | TRBD1 | . | TRBV4-1 | TGCGCCAGCAGCCAAGCGTACAGGGGGTCAGTCACTAGCAATCAGCCCCAGCATTTT | CASSQAYRGSVTSNQPQHF
TRBJ2-1 | TRBD1 | . | TRBV2 | TGTGCCAGCAGTAGACAGGGAAGGGGCTCCTACAATGAGCAGTTCTTC | CASSRQGRGSYNEQFF
TRBJ2-1 | TRBD2 | . | TRBV5-1 | TGCGCCAGCAGCTTGGCTACTAGCGGACACAATGAGCAGTTCTTC | CASSLATSGHNEQFF
TRBJ2-1 | TRBD2 | . | TRBV2 | TGTGCCATCATAAGGGTAGCGGGAGTTCCAAATGAGCAGTTCTTC | CAIIRVAGVPNEQFF
TRBJ1-2 | . | . | TRBV2 | TGTGCCAGCAGTGAACCTCCTGGCAACTATGGCTACACCTTC | CASSEPPGNYGYTF
TRBJ2-7 | . | few | TRBV6-6 | TGTGCCAGCAGTTACTCGGGGCGGGGAGGACCCTACGAGCAGTACTTC | CASSYSGRGGPYEQYF
TRBJ2-1 | . | . | TRBV5-1 | TGCGCCAGCAGCTTGGCGATCGGAGCGGGCCGAAATGAGCAGTTCTTC | CASSLAIGAGRNEQFF
TRBJ2-1 | TRBD1 | . | TRBV5-6 | TGTGCCAGCAGCCCCTTACTGACAGGGCGCCTGAATGAGCAGTTCTTC | CASSPLLTGRLNEQFF
TRBJ1-5 | . | . | TRBV5-1 | TGCGCCAGCAGCCTGGAGGGCCGGGGAGGCAATCAGCCCCAGCATTTT | CASSLEGRGGNQPQHF
TRBJ1-1 | . | . | TRBV4-3 | TGCGCCAGCAGCCAAGAATCATTAGTCGTACGAAGGAACACTGAAGCTTTCTTT | CASSQESLVVRRNTEAFF
TRBJ2-1 | . | . | TRBV9 | TGTGCCAGCAGCGCCGGGGGCTCCTACAATGAGCAGTTCTTC | CASSAGGSYNEQFF
TRBJ2-7 | TRBD1 | . | TRBV2 | TGTGCCAGCGGGGGACAGGGGGGCTCCTACGAGCAGTACTTC | CASGGQGGSYEQYF
TRBJ2-2 | TRBD1 | . | TRBV10-3 | TGTGCCATCGGGCAGGGGGCTGTCGGGGAGCTGTTTTTT | CAIGQGAVGELFF
TRBJ1-4 | . | . | TRBV2 | TGTGCCAGCAGTTTAATGGCGGTAACTAATGAAAAACTGTTTTTT | CASSLMAVTNEKLFF
TRBJ1-1 | TRBD1 | . | TRBV19 | TGTGCCAGTACCAATAGCCCGGGACAGCCAATAGATGAAGCTTTCTTT | CASTNSPGQPIDEAFF
TRBJ2-7 | . | . | TRBV29-1 | TGCAGCGTTTGGGTAGCGGACTCCTACGAGCAGTACTTC | CSVWVADSYEQYF
TRBJ1-3 | . | . | TRBV7-2 | TGTGCCAGCAGCACAGTCACAGGGACAGGAAACACCATATATTTT | CASSTVTGTGNTIYF
TRBJ2-7 | . | once | TRBV29-1 | TGCAGCGTTGCATTACAGGGAAAGTCCGAGCAGTACTTC | CSVALQGKSEQYF
TRBJ1-4 | . | . | TRBV6-5 | TGTGCCAGCAGGGCGAGGCCCGGGGAAAATGAAAAACTGTTTTTT | CASRARPGENEKLFF
TRBJ1-1 | . | . | TRBV7-9 | TGTGCCAGCCTGAGTAGGAGGAACACTGAAGCTTTCTTT | CASLSRRNTEAFF
TRBJ1-5 | . | . | TRBV14 | TGTGCCAGCAGCCAAGATGGCAGGGTGAGGCATTTT | CASSQDGRVRHF
TRBJ2-6 | TRBD1 | . | TRBV9 | TGTGCCAGCAGCGCGCGGGACAGGGGCTCTGGGGCCAACGTCCTGACTTTC | CASSARDRGSGANVLTF
TRBJ2-1 | TRBD1 | . | TRBV7-2 | TGTGCCAGCAGCTCGACAGGGTTCGATGAGCAGTTCTTC | CASSSTGFDEQFF
TRBJ2-2 | . | . | TRBV7-6 | TGTGCCAGCAGCCACATCTCCATACCCGGGGAGCTGTTTTTT | CASSHISIPGELFF
TRBJ2-5 | TRBD2 | . | TRBV7-6 | TGTGCCAGCAGCTTAGAATCGGGAGCGGGGGCAAAAGAGACCCAGTACTTC | CASSLESGAGAKETQYF
TRBJ1-6 | . | . | TRBV6-5 | TGTGCCAGCAGACTACAGGGATATAATTCACCCCTCCACTTT | CASRLQGYNSPLHF
TRBJ2-1 | TRBD2 | . | TRBV7-2 | TGTGCCAGCGGACTTTTAGCGGGGGGGCGCAATGAGCAGTTCTTC | CASGLLAGGRNEQFF
TRBJ1-6 | . | . | TRBV7-6 | TGTGCCAGCAGCGGAGGCGGGGTTTCACCCCTCCACTTT | CASSGGGVSPLHF
TRBJ2-1 | TRBD1 | . | TRBV11-1 | TGTGCCAGCAGCTTCAGGGGGCTCTTAGGCTCTGAGCAGTTCTTC | CASSFRGLLGSEQFF
TRBJ1-5 | TRBD1 | . | TRBV7-8 | TGTGCCAGCAGCCCGGGACAGGGGTCTCAGCCCCAGCATTTT | CASSPGQGSQPQHF
TRBJ1-5 | . | . | TRBV7-2 | TGTGCCAGCAGCTTCGGACAGCTCAAACAGCCCCAGCATTTT | CASSFGQLKQPQHF
TRBJ1-5 | . | . | TRBV2 | TGTGCCAGCAGTGAAGACAGGGCCAGACAGCCCCAGCATTTT | CASSEDRARQPQHF
TRBJ1-2 | . | few | TRBV11-2 | TGTGCCAGCAGCTCCCGACTATTTTCCGGGTTAGGGATCGGCTACACCTTC | CASSSRLFSGLGIGYTF
TRBJ2-4 | . | . | TRBV11-3 | TGTGCCAGCAGCTCCCCCGTTGGGGGACTTAAAAACATTCAGTACTTC | CASSSPVGGLKNIQYF
TRBJ1-4 | . | once | TRBV11-3 | TGTGCCAGCAGCCCTAGGGGGGAAAAACTGTTTTTT | CASSPRGEKLFF
TRBJ2-7 | . | . | TRBV7-2 | TGTGCCAGCAGCTTAGGCGGGCCCTCCTACGAGCAGTACTTC | CASSLGGPSYEQYF
TRBJ2-6 | . | . | TRBV4-3 | TGCGCCAGCAGCCAAGAATCAGGGTCTGGGGCCAACGTCCTGACTTTC | CASSQESGSGANVLTF
TRBJ1-5 | . | . | TRBV12-5 | TGTGCTAGTGGTCCCCCGGCGGCCCAGCATTTT | CASGPPAAQHF
TRBJ1-2 | TRBD1 | few | TRBV7-9 | TGTGCCAGCAGCTACAACGACAGGGGAGACTATGGCTACACCTTC | CASSYNDRGDYGYTF
TRBJ2-3 | . | . | TRBV28 | TGTGCCAGCCAATGGCGGACTAACACAGATACGCAGTATTTT | CASQWRTNTDTQYF
TRBJ2-3 | . | . | TRBV7-8 | TGTGCCAGCACCGCCCGATCATCCCCCCTAGGCACAGATACGCAGTATTTT | CASTARSSPLGTDTQYF